Described below is a single T cell receptor beta chain sequence and its context. As yet, its antigen is unknown. This record belongs to a study of graft-versus-host responses after intestinal transplantation. Data came from immunoSEQ multiplex PCR; TCRdb stores just in-frame clones and leaves some out. The repertoire has 86,000 or so clones, 80% to 95% of them found once; the top ten carry 5% to 6.5%. Germline V CDR1 and CDR2: SEHNR, FQNEAQ (reference sequence). The V end lost 5 bases, the J end lost 4 bases, and 11 bases lay between the germline ends. This CDR3 is 13 amino acids long. Study-level findings and limits: Recipient marrow harbored GvH clones, some of which surfaced first in ileum or blood.

V gene TRBV7-9 combines with J gene TRBJ2-5; tentative D call: TRBD1 (5 bases). The sequences come from unstimulated CD8+ T cells sorted from spleen or lymph node cells, collected before intestinal transplant. This TCR was recovered from a human donor who received an intestinal transplant. CDR3 residues: CASSPQGGETQYF. Written as DNA, the CDR3 is TGTGCCAGCAGCCCCCAGGGTGGAGAGACCCAGTACTTC.